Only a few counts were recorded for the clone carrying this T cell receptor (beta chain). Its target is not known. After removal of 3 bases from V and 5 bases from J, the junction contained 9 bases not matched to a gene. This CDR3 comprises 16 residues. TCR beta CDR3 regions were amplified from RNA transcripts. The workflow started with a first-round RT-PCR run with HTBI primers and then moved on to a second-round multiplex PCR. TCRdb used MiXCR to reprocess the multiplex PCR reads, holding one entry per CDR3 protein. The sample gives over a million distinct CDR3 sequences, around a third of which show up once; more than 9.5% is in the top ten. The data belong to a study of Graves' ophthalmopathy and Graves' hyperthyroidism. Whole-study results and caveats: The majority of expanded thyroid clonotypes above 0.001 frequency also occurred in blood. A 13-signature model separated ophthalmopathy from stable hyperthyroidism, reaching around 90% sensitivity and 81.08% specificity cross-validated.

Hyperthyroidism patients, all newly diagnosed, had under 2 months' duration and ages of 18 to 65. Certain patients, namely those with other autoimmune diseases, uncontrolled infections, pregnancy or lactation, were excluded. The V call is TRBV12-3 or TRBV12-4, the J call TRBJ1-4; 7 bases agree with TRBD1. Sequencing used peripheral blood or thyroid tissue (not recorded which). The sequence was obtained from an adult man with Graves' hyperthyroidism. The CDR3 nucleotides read TGTGCCAGCAGTTTGGAGGGGGCGGCCTTGAATGAAAAACTGTTTTTT. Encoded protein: CASSLEGAALNEKLFF.